The 7 T cell receptor beta chains reported below all come from one sample, sequenced in a study of T cell changes during pregnancy in multiple sclerosis. TCRdb's table, derived via immunoSEQ multiplex PCR, lists solely in-frame clones and lacks some. The sample holds approximately 110,000 clones, 90% to 95% seen once. Here the sequenced sample was peripheral blood, taken after pregnancy. These receptors were obtained from a female donor with multiple sclerosis, enrolled in a pregnancy study.

The chain is built from TRBV13 and TRBJ1-3; D unclear. V dropped 5 bases and J dropped 0 bases, with 14 bases sitting between them. The CDR3 is 16 amino acids. Germline V gives CDR1 PRHDT, CDR2 FYEKMQ (reference sequence). In DNA form, the CDR3 reads TGTGCCAGCAGCCTCCGCGGTTCCGACTCTGGAAACACCATATATTTT. Amino acid sequence: CASSLRGSDSGNTIYF.

This clone was recorded once. The rearrangement links TRBV6-4 to TRBJ2-1, with D tentatively TRBD2 (6 bases). Germline CDR1 is MRHNA and CDR2 is SNTAGT. This CDR3 is 14 amino acids long. V lost 4 bases and J lost 7, with 14 bases in between. For the CDR3, the DNA is TGTGCCAGCAGTGCGACGGGGGAATCTAATGAGCAGTTCTTC. It translates to CASSATGESNEQFF.

This clone was detected once. The chain employs TRBV13 and TRBJ2-5, with TRBD2 matching over 9 bases. V was pared by 3 bases and J by 1 base, with 9 bases of the junction left unmatched. This CDR3 has 17 amino acids. The V gene's germline CDR1 is PRHDT and CDR2 FYEKMQ (reference sequence). The CDR3 DNA is TGTGCCAGCAGCTTGCCTGGCGGGGGGGCCCCCCAAGAGACCCAGTACTTC. Amino acids: CASSLPGGGAPQETQYF.

This chain links TRBV6-5 with TRBJ2-7, with 11 bases aligning to TRBD2. CDR3 size: 14 residues. V shed 6 bases and J 3 bases; nucleotides not matched to a gene: 4. Looked up from germline, CDR1 is MNHEY and CDR2 is SVGAGI. As DNA, the CDR3 is TGTGCCAGCAGGCCGGGACTAGCGGACTACGAGCAGTACTTC. Its translation is CASRPGLADYEQYF.

For the CDR3, the DNA is TGTGCCAGCAGCTTAGGGGACAGGGGATTTCGGTACGAGCAGTACTTC. Translated: CASSLGDRGFRYEQYF. The V gene is TRBV7-9, the J gene TRBJ2-7; 10 nucleotides align to TRBD1. The germline CDR1 and CDR2 sequences are SEHNR and FQNEAQ (reference sequence). The CDR3 loop spans 16 amino acids. J lost 4 bases, V lost 1 base, and 7 bases had no gene match.

This chain connects TRBV4-1 to TRBJ1-6; possible D gene TRBD1, 6 bases. The length of the CDR3 is 17 residues. V shed 2 bases and J shed 7 bases, with 18 bases lying between them. Per the germline V gene, CDR1 is MGHRA and CDR2 is YSYEKL. CDR3: CASSQLIVPGANSPLHF. The CDR3 nucleotides read TGCGCCAGCAGCCAACTCATCGTTCCAGGGGCGAATTCACCCCTCCACTTT.

This clone was found a few times. The chain combines TRBV6-5 with TRBJ2-2, with D possibly matching TRBD2 (6 bases). Trimming pared 0 bases from V and 1 base from J, leaving 9 bases between. The CDR3 has 16 residues. Germline values: CDR1 MNHEY, CDR2 SVGAGI. The CDR3 DNA follows: TGTGCCAGCAGTTACTCGATGGGGGGGAACACCGGGGAGCTGTTTTTT. This sequence encodes CASSYSMGGNTGELFF.